The entry that follows covers one T cell receptor (beta chain) sequence. Antigen specificity is unknown. This CDR3 has 15 residues. From germline, CDR1 is SEHNR and CDR2 FQNEAQ (reference sequence). V was shortened by 7 bases and J by 2 bases, with 14 bases between the two germline ends. This specimen belongs to a study of shared clonotypes between healthy human individuals. Selected positively for CCR7 and CD45RO-negative, naive CD8 cells excluded terminally differentiated effector memory CD45RA+ cells. All the donors were Caucasian adults who lived in Nashville, Tennessee. Study conclusions and caveats: The small donor group covered limited genetic and exposure diversity.

Deep level was the assay's run setting. Data came from immunoSEQ multiplex PCR; TCRdb stores just in-frame clones and leaves some out. This table holds around 2,000,000 clones, 93% found once. V usage is TRBV7-9 and J usage is TRBJ2-2; the D gene could be TRBD1 or TRBD2 (5 bases each). The receptor was derived from a man aged 18 to 29 in good health. Some clones in this sample may be carry-over from other donors' samples. The sample was naive CD8+ T cells from PBMCs. As DNA, the CDR3 is TGTGCCAGCACCCGGGACGGGACCAACACCGGGGAGCTGTTTTTT. Protein sequence: CASTRDGTNTGELFF.